The clone carrying this T cell receptor (beta chain) was recorded at least ten times. What it binds is not known. This sample stems from a study of identical twins. Findings of the study overall: Out-of-frame beta chain sequences displayed weaker excess sharing between twins.

cDNA molecules carried unique molecular identifiers, and template switching added a universal primer site. MiXCR, run by TCRdb on the 5' RACE reads, gives a single entry per CDR3 protein. The sample has about 690,000 distinct CDR3 sequences, approximately 6% seen once; the top ten hold 1.5% to 2%. The CDR3 is 12 residues long. Germline CDR1 DFQATT, CDR2 SNEGSKA (reference sequence). V lost 5 bases, J lost 2 bases, and 4 bases lay in between. This chain connects TRBV20-1 to TRBJ2-6; D is unresolved. The receptor's source is a man aged 18 to 30 in good health. Sample: naive T cells sorted from blood. The CDR3 DNA sequence: TGCAGTGCTCGCGCTGGGGCCAACGTCCTGACTTTC. Translating gives CSARAGANVLTF.